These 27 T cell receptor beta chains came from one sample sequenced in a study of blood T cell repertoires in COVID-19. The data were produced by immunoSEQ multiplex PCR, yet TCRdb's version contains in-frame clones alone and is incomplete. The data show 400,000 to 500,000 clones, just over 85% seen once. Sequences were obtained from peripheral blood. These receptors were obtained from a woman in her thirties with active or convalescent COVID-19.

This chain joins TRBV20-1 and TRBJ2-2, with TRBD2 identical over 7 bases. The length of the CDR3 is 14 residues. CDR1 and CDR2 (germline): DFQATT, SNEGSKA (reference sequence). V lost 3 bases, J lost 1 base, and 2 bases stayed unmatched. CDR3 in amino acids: CSASGGVNTGELFF. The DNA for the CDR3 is TGCAGTGCTAGTGGGGGGGTGAACACCGGGGAGCTGTTTTTT.

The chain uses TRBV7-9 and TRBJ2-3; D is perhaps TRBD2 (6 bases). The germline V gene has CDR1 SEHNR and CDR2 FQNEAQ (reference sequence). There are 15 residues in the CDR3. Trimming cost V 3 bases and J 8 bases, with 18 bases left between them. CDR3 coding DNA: TGTGCCAGCAGCTTCAAGACTAGAACAGAGACTACGCAGTATTTT. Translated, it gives CASSFKTRTETTQYF.

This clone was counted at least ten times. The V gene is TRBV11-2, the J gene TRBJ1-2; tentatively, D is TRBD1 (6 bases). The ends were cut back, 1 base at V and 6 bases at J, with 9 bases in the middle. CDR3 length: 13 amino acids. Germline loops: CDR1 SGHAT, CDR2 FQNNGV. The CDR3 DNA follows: TGTGCCAGCAGCTTAGGGACAGCCAATGGCTACACCTTC. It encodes CASSLGTANGYTF.

The CDR3 reads CASSLADRGLNYGYTF. The DNA for the CDR3 is TGTGCCAGCAGCCTCGCGGACAGGGGGTTAAACTATGGCTACACCTTC. The chain carries TRBV7-9 and TRBJ1-2; 10 bases fit TRBD1. Trimming cost V 5 bases and J 2 bases; bases outside gene matches: 8. The CDR3 sequence is 16 residues long. The germline V gene encodes CDR1 SEHNR and CDR2 FQNEAQ (reference sequence).

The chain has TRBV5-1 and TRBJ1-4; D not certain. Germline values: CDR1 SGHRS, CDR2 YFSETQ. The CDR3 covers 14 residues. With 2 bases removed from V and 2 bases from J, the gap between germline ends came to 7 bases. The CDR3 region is CASSFSSTNEKLFF. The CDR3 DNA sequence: TGCGCCAGCAGCTTCTCCTCTACTAATGAAAAACTGTTTTTT.

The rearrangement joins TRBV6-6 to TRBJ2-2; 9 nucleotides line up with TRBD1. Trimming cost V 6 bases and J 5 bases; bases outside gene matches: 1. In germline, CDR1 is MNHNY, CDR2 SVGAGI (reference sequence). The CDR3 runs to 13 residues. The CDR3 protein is CASRQGATGELFF. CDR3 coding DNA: TGTGCCAGCAGACAGGGGGCAACCGGGGAGCTGTTTTTT.

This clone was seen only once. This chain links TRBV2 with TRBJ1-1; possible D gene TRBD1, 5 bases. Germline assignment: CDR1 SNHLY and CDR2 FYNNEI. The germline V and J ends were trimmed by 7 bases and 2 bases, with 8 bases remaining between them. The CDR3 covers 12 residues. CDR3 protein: CASNQGNTEAFF. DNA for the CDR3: TGTGCCAGCAATCAGGGAAACACTGAAGCTTTCTTT.

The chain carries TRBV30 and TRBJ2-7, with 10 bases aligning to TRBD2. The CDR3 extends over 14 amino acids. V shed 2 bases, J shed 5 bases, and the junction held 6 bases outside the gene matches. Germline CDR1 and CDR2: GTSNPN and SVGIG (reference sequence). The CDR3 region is CAWSTLAGVHEQYF. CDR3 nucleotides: TGTGCCTGGAGTACTCTAGCGGGAGTCCACGAGCAGTACTTC.

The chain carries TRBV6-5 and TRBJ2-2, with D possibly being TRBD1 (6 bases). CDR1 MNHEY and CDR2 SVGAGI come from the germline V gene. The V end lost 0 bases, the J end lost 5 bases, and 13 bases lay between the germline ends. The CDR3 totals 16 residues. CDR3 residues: CASSYSGTIRTGELFF. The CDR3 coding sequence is TGTGCCAGCAGTTACTCCGGGACAATAAGAACCGGGGAGCTGTTTTTT.

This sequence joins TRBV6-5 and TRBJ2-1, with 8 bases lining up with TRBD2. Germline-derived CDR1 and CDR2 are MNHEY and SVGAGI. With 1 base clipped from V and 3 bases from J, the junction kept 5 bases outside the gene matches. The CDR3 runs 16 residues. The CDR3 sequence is CASSYFTSGNYNEQFF. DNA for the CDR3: TGTGCCAGCAGTTACTTCACTAGCGGAAACTACAATGAGCAGTTCTTC.

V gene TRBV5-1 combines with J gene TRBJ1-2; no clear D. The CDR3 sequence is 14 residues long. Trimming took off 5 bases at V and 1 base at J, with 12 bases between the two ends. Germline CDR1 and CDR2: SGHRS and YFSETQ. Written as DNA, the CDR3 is TGCGCCAGCAGGGTGGACGGGATTAACTATGGCTACACCTTC. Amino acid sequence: CASRVDGINYGYTF. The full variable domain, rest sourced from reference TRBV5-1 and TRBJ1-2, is KAGVTQTPRYLIKTRGQQVTLSCSPISGHRSVSWYQQTPGQGLQFLFEYFSETQRNKGNFPGRFSGRQFSNSRSEMNVSTLELGDSALYLCASRVDGINYGYTFGSGTRLTVV.

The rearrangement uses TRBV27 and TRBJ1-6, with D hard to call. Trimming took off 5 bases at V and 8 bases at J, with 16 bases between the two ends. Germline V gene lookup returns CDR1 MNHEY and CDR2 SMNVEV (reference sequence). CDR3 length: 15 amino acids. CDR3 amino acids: CASSPGRAGHSPLHF. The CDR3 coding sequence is TGTGCCAGCAGTCCTGGGCGGGCAGGTCATTCACCCCTCCACTTT.

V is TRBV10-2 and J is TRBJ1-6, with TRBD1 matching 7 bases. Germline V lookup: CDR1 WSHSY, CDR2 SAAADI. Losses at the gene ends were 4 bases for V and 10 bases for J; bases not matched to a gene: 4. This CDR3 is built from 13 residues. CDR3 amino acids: CASSADRASPLHF. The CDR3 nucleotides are TGCGCCAGCAGTGCCGACAGGGCGTCACCCCTCCACTTT.

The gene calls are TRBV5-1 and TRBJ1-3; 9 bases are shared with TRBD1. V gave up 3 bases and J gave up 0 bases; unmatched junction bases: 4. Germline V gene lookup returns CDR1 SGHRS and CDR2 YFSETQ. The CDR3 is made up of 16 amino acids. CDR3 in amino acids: CASSSRDRVSGNTIYF. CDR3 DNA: TGCGCCAGCAGCTCTAGGGACAGGGTCTCTGGAAACACCATATATTTT.

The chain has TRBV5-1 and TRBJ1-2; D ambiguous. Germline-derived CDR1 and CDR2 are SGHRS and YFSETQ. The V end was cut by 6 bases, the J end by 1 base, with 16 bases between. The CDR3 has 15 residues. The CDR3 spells CASTRSGEINYGYTF. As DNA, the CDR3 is TGCGCCAGCACCAGGTCCGGGGAAATTAACTATGGCTACACCTTC.

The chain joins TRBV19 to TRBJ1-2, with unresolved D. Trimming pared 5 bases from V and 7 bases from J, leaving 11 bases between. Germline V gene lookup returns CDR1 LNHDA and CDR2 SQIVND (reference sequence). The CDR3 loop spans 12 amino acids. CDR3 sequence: CASSPGRSGYTF. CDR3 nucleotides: TGTGCCAGTAGTCCCGGTCGGTCTGGCTACACCTTC.

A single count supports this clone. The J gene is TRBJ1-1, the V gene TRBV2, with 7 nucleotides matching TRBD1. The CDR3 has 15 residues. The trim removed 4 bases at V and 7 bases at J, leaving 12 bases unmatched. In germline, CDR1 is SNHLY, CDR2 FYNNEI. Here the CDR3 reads CASSAPRGGGDEAFF. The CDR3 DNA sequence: TGTGCCAGCAGTGCCCCCCGAGGGGGCGGCGATGAAGCTTTCTTT.

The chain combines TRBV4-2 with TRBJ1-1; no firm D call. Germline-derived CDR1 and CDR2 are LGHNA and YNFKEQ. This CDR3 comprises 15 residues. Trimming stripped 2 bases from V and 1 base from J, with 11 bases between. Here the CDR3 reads CASSQSSKPNTEAFF. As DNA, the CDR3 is TGTGCCAGCAGCCAATCATCGAAGCCGAACACTGAAGCTTTCTTT.

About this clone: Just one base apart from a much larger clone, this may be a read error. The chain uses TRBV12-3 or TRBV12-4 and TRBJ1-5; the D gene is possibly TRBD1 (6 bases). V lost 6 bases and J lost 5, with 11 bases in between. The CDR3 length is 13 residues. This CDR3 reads CASRGTGYQPQHF. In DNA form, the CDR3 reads TGTGCCAGCAGGGGCACAGGGTATCAGCCCCAGCATTTT.

The CDR3 sequence is CASSSQYPPTSGASYEQYF. Written as DNA, the CDR3 is TGTGCCAGTAGTTCCCAATACCCGCCCACTAGCGGGGCTTCCTACGAGCAGTACTTC. The chain is built from TRBV19 and TRBJ2-7; 10 nucleotides agree with TRBD2. This CDR3 is built from 19 residues. J gave up 1 base and V 5 bases, and 17 bases lay outside the gene matches. Germline V gene data show CDR1 as LNHDA and CDR2 as SQIVND (reference sequence).

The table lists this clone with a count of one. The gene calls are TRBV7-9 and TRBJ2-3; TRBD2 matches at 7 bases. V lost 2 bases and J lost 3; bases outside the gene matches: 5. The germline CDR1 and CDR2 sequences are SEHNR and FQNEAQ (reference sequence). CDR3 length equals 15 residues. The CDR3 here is CASSLWGGRTDTQYF. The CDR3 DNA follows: TGTGCCAGCAGCTTATGGGGGGGAAGGACAGATACGCAGTATTTT.

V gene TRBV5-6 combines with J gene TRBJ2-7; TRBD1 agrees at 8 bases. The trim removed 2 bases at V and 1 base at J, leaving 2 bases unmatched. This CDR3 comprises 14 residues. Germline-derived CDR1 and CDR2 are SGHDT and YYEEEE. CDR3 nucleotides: TGTGCCAGCAGCTTCGGGACAGGTTCCTACGAGCAGTACTTC. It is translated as CASSFGTGSYEQYF.

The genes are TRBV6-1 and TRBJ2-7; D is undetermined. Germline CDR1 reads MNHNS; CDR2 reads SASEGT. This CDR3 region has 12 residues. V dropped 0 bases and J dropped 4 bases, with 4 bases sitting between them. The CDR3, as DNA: TGTGCCAGCAGTGAAGCCCCATACGAGCAGTACTTC. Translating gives CASSEAPYEQYF.

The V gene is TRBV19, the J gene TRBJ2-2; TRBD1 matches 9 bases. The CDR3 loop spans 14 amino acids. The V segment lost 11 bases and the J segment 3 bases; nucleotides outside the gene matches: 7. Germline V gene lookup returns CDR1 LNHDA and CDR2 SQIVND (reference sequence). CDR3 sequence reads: CAVTGQGYTGELFF. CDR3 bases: TGTGCCGTAACGGGACAGGGCTACACCGGGGAGCTGTTTTTT.

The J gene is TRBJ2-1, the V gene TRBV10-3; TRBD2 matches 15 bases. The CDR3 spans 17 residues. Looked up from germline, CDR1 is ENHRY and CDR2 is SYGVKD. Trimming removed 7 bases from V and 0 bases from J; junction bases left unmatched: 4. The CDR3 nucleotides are TGTGCCATCAAACCGGGACTAGCGGGAGGCTCCTACAATGAGCAGTTCTTC. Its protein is CAIKPGLAGGSYNEQFF.

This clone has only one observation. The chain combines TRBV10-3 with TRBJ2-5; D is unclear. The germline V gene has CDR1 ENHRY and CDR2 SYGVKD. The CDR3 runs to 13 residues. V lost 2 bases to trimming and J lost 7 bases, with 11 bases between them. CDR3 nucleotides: TGTGCCATCAGTGAGAGGAGAGATACGACCCAGTACTTC. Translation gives CAISERRDTTQYF.

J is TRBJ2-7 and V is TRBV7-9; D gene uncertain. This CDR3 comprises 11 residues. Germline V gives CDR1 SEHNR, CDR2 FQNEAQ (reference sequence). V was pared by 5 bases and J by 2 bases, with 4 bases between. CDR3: CASSAAYEQYF. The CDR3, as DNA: TGTGCCAGCAGCGCAGCCTACGAGCAGTACTTC.